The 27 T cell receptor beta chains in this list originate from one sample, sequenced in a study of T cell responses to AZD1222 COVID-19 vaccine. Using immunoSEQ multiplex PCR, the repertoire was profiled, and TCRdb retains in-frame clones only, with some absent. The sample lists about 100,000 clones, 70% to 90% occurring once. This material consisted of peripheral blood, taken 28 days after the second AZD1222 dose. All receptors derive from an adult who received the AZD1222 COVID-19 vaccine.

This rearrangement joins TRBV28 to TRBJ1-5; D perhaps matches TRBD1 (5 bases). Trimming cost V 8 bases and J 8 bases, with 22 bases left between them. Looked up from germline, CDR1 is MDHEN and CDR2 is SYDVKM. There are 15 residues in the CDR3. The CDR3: CASSEGRGKAEPQHF. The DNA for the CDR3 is TGTGCCAGCTCGGAGGGGAGGGGCAAGGCTGAGCCCCAGCATTTT.

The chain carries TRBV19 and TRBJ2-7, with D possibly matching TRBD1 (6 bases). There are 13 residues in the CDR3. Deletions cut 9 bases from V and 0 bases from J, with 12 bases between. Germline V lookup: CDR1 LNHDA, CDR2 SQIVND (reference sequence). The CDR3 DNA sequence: TGTGCCAGCCGAAGGGGGAGCTCCTACGAGCAGTACTTC. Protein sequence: CASRRGSSYEQYF.

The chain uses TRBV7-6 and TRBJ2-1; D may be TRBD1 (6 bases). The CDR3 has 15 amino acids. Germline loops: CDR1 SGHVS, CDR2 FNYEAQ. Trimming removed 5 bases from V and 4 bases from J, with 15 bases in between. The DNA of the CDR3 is TGTGCCAGCAGCCGCTCCGAAGGGGGATACAATGAGCAGTTCTTC. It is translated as CASSRSEGGYNEQFF.

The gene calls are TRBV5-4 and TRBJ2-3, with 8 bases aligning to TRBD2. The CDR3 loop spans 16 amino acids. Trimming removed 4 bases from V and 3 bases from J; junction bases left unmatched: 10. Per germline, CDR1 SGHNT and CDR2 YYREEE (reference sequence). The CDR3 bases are TGTGCCAGCAGCCCCCAGCGGGAGAGACGTACAGATACGCAGTATTTT. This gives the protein CASSPQRERRTDTQYF.

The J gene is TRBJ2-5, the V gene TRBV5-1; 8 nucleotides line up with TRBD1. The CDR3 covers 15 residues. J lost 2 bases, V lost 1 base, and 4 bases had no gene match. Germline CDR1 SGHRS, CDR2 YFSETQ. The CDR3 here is CASSLLTGEQETQYF. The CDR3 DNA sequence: TGCGCCAGCAGCTTGTTGACAGGGGAGCAAGAGACCCAGTACTTC.

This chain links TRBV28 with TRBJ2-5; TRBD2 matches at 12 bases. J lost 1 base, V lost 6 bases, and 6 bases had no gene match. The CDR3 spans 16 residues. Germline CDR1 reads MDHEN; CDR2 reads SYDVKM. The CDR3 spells CASRSGLAGTQETQYF. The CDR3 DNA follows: TGTGCCAGCAGATCCGGACTAGCGGGGACCCAAGAGACCCAGTACTTC.

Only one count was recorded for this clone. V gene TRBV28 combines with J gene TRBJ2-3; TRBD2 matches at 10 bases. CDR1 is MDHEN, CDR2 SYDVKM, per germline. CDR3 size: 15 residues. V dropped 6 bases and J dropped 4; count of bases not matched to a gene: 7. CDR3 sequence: CASRLAGGRADTQYF. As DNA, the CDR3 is TGTGCCAGCAGATTAGCGGGAGGAAGGGCAGATACGCAGTATTTT.

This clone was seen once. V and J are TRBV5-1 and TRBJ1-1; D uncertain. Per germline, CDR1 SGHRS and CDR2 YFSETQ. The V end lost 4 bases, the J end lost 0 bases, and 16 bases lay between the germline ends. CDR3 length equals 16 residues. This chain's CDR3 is CASSPGPTVLNTEAFF. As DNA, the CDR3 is TGCGCCAGCAGCCCCGGACCTACAGTCCTGAACACTGAAGCTTTCTTT. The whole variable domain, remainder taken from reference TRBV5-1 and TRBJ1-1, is KAGVTQTPRYLIKTRGQQVTLSCSPISGHRSVSWYQQTPGQGLQFLFEYFSETQRNKGNFPGRFSGRQFSNSRSEMNVSTLELGDSALYLCASSPGPTVLNTEAFFGQGTRLTVV.

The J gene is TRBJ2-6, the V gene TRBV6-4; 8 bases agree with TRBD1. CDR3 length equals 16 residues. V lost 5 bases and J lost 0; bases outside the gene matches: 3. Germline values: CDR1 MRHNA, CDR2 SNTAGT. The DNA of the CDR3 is TGTGCCAGCAGTCCCACAGGGGGCTCTGGGGCCAACGTCCTGACTTTC. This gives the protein CASSPTGGSGANVLTF.

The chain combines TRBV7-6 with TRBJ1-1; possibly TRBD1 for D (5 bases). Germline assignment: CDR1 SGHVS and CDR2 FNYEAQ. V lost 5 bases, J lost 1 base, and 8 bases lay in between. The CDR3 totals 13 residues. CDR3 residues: CASSRGENTEAFF. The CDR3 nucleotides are TGTGCCAGCAGCCGGGGGGAGAACACTGAAGCTTTCTTT.

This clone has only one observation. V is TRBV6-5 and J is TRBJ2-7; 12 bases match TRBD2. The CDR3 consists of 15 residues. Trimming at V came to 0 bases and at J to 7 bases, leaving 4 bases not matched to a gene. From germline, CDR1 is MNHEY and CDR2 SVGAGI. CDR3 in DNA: TGTGCCAGCAGTTACTCCTCCGGACTAGCGGGAGAGCAGTACTTC. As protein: CASSYSSGLAGEQYF.

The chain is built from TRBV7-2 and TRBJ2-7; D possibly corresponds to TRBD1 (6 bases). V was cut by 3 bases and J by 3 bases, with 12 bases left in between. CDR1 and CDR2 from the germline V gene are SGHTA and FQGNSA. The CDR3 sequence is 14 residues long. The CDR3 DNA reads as TGTGCCAGCAGCTTCCGGGACAAGGACTACGAGCAGTACTTC. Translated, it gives CASSFRDKDYEQYF.

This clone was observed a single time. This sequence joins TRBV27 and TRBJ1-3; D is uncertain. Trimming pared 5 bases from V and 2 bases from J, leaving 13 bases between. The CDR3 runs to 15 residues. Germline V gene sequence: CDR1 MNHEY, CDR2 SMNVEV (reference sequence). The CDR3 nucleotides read TGTGCCAGCAGTCTCGTGTTCGGACCTGGAAACACCATATATTTT. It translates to CASSLVFGPGNTIYF.

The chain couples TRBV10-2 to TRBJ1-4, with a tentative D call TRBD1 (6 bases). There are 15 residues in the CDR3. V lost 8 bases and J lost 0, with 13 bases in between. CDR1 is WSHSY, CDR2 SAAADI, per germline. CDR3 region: CASGKSGATNEKLFF. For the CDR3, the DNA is TGCGCCAGCGGAAAGTCAGGGGCAACTAATGAAAAACTGTTTTTT.

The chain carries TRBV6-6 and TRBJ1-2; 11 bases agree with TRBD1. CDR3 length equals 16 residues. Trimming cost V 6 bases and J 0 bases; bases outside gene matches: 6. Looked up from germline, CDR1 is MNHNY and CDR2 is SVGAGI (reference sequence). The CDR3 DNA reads TGTGCCAGCAGGGGGACAGGGGGTTGGTCTAACTATGGCTACACCTTC. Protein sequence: CASRGTGGWSNYGYTF.

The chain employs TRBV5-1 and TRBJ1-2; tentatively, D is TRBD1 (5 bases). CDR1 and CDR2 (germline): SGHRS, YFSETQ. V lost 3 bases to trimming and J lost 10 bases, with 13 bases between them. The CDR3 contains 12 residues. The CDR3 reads CASSYSQGNYTF. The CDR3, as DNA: TGCGCCAGCAGCTATTCCCAGGGTAACTACACCTTC.

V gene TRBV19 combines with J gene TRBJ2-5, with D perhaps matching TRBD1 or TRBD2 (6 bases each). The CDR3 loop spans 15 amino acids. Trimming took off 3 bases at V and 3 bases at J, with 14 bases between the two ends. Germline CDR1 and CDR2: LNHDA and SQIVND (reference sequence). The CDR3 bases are TGTGCCAGTAGTATCGGGGGCAGGAGGGAAGAGACCCAGTACTTC. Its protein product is CASSIGGRREETQYF.

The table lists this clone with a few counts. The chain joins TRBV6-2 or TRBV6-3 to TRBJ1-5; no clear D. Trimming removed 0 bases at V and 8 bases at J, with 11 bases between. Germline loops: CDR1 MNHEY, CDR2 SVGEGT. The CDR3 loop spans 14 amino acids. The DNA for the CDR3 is TGTGCCAGCAGTTACTCGCAACCAACGGAGCCCCAGCATTTT. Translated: CASSYSQPTEPQHF.

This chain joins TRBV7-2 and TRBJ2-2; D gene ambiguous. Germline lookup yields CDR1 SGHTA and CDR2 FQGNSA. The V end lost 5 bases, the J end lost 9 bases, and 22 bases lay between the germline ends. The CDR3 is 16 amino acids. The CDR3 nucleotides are TGTGCCAGCAGCCGCGGACCGTTTGACACTTCCCGGGAGCTGTTTTTT. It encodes CASSRGPFDTSRELFF.

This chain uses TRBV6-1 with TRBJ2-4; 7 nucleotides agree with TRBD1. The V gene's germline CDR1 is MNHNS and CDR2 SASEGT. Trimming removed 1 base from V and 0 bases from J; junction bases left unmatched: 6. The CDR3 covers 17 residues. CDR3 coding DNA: TGTGCCAGCAGTGAAGGACAGGGTATAAGAGCCAAAAACATTCAGTACTTC. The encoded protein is CASSEGQGIRAKNIQYF.

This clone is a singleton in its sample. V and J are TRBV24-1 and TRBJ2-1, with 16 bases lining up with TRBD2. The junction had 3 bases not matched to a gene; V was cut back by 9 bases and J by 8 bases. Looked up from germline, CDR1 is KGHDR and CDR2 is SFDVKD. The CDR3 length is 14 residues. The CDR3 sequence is CATQGLAGGDEQFF. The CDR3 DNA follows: TGTGCCACCCAGGGACTAGCGGGAGGGGATGAGCAGTTCTTC.

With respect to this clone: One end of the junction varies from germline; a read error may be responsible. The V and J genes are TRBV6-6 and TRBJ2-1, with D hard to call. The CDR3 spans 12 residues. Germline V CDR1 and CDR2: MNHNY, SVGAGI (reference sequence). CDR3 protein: CASSYSDNEQFF. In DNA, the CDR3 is TGTGCCAGCAGTTACTCCGACAATGAGCAGTTCTTC.

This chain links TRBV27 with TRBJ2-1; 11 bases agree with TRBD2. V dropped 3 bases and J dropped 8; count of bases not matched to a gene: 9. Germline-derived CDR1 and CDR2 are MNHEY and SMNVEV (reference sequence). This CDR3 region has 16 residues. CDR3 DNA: TGTGCCAGCAGTTTGGCGAGACTAGCGGGGAGGGATGAGCAGTTCTTC. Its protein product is CASSLARLAGRDEQFF.

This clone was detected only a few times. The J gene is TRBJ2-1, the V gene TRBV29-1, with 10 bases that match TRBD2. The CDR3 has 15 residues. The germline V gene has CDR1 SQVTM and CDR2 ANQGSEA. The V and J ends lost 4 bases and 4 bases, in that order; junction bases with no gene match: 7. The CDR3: CSVGASGGPYNEQFF. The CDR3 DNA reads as TGCAGCGTTGGCGCTAGCGGGGGTCCTTACAATGAGCAGTTCTTC.

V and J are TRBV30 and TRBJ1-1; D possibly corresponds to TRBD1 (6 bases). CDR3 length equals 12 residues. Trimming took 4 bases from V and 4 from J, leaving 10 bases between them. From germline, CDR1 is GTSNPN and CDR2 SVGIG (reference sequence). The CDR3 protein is CAWKRGATEAFF. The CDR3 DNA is TGTGCCTGGAAGCGGGGGGCCACTGAAGCTTTCTTT.

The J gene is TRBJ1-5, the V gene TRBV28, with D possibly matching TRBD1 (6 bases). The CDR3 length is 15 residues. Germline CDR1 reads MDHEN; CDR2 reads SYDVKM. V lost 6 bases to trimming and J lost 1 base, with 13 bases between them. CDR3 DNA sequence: TGTGCCAGCAGCCTCCCCGGACAGAGCAATCAGCCCCAGCATTTT. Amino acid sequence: CASSLPGQSNQPQHF.

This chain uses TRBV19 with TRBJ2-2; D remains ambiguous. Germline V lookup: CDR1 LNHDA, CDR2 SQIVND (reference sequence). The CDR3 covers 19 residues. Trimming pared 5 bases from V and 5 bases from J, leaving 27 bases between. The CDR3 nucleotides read TGTGCCAGTAGTTCCGGGCGGCCAGCCTTCAATAGATATACCGGGGAGCTGTTTTTT. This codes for CASSSGRPAFNRYTGELFF.